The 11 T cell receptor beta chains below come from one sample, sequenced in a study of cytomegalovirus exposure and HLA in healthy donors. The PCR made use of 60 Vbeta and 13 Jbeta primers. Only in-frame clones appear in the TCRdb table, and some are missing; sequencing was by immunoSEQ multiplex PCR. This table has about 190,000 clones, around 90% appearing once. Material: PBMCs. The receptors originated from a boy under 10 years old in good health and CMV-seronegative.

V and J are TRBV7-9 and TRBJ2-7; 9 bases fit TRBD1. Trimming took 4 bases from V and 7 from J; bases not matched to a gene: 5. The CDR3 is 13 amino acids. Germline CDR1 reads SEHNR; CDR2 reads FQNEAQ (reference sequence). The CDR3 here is CASSSWDRVEQYF. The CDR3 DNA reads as TGTGCCAGCAGCTCCTGGGACAGGGTTGAGCAGTACTTC.

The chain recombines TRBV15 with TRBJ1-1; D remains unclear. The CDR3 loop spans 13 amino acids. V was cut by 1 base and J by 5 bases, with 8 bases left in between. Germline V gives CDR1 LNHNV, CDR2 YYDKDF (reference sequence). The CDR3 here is CATSRAQATEAFF. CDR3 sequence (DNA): TGTGCCACCAGCAGAGCGCAGGCTACTGAAGCTTTCTTT. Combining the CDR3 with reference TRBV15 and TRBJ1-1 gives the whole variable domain DAMVIQNPRYQVTQFGKPVTLSCSQTLNHNVMYWYQQKSSQAPKLLFHYYDKDFNNEADTPDNFQSRRPNTSFCFLDIRSPGLGDTAMYLCATSRAQATEAFFGQGTRLTVV.

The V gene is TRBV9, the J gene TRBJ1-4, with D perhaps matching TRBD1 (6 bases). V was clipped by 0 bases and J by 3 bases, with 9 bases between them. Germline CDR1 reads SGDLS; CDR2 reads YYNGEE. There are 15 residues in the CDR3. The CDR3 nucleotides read TGTGCCAGCAGCGTAGCACAGGGATCTAATGAAAAACTGTTTTTT. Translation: CASSVAQGSNEKLFF.

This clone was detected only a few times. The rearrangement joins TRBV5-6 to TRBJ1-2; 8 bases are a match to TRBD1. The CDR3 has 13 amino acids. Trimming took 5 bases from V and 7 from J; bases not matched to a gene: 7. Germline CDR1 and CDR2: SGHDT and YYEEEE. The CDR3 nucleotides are TGTGCCAGCAGACGGACAGGGCTGGGTGGCTACACCTTC. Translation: CASRRTGLGGYTF.

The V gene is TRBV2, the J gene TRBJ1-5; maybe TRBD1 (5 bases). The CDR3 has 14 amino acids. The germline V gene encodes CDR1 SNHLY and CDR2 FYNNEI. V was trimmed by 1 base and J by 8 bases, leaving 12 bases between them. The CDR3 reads CASSEGAGPEPQHF. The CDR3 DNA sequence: TGTGCCAGCAGTGAAGGGGCAGGGCCAGAGCCCCAGCATTTT.

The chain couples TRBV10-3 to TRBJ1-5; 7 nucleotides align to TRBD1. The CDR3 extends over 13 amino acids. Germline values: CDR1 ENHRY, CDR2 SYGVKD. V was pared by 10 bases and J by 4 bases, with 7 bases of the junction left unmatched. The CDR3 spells CATGGTENQPQHF. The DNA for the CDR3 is TGTGCCACCGGAGGGACAGAAAATCAGCCCCAGCATTTT.

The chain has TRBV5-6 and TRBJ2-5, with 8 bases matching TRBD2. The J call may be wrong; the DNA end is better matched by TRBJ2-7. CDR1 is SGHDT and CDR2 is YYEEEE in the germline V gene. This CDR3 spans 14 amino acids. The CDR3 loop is CASSPRGLVNEQYF. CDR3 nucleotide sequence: TGTGCCAGCAGCCCCCGGGGACTAGTCAACGAGCAGTACTTC.

CDR3 loop: CASSLAGLASSYEQYF. CDR3 bases: TGTGCCAGCAGCTTGGCGGGACTAGCGAGCTCCTACGAGCAGTACTTC. The rearrangement links TRBV5-4 to TRBJ2-7, with TRBD2 identical over 10 bases. Germline trimming cut 0 bases from V and 0 bases from J; bases unmatched to any gene: 3. The CDR3 spans 16 residues. Per germline, CDR1 SGHNT and CDR2 YYREEE (reference sequence).

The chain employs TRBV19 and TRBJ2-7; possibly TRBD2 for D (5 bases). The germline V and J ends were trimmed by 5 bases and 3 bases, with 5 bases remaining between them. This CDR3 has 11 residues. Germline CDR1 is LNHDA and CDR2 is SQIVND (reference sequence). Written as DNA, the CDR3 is TGTGCCAGTAGTGGAGGCTACGAGCAGTACTTC. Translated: CASSGGYEQYF.

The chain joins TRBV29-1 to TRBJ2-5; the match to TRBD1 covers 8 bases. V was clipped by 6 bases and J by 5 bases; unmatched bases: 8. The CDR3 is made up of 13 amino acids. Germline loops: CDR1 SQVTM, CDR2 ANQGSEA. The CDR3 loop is CSVDGQGEETQYF. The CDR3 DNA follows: TGCAGCGTAGATGGACAGGGCGAGGAGACCCAGTACTTC.

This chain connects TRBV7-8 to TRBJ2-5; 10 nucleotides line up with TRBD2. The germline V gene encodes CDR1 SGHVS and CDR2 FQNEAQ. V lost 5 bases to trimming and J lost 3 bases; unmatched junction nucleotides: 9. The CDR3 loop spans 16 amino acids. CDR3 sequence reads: CASSTSSGGAKETQYF. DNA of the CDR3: TGTGCCAGCAGCACATCTAGCGGGGGAGCTAAAGAGACCCAGTACTTC. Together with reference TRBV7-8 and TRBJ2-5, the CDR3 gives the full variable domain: GAGVSQSPRYKVAKRGQDVALRCDPISGHVSLFWYQQALGQGPEFLTYFQNEAQLDKSGLPSDRFFAERPEGSVSTLKIQRTQQEDSAVYLCASSTSSGGAKETQYFGPGTRLLVL.